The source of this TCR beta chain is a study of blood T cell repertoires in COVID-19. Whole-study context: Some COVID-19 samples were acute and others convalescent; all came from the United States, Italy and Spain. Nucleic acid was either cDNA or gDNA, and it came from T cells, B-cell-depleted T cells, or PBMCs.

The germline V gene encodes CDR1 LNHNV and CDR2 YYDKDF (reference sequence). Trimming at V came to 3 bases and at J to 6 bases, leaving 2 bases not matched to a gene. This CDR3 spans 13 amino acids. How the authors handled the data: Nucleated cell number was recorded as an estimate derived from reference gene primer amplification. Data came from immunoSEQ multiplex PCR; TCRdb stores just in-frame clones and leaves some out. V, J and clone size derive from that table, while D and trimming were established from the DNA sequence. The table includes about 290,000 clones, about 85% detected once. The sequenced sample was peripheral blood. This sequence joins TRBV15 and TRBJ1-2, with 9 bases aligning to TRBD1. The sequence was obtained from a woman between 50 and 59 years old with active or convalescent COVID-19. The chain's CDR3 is CATSRTGGNGYTF. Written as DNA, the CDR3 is TGTGCCACCAGCAGGACAGGGGGGAATGGCTACACCTTC.